Sequencing of this T cell receptor (beta chain) was carried out in a study of CD8+CD57+ T cells in acquired aplastic anemia. In the study overall: DNA per sorted CD4+ or CD8+ sample ranged roughly 0.19 to 27.4 ug, averaging roughly 3.2 ug. CD4+ reads averaged approximately 11 million in healthy donors.

The template used for profiling TCR beta VDJ and CDR3 was genomic DNA. TCRdb analysed the reads with MiXCR anew, one entry per CDR3 protein. The sample carries some 130,000 distinct CDR3 sequences, about 46% recorded once. At least ten counts were recorded for this clonotype. J gave up 7 bases and V 3 bases, and 4 bases lay outside the gene matches. CDR3 length: 15 amino acids. Germline V lookup: CDR1 SGHTA, CDR2 FQGNSA. This chain uses TRBV7-2 with TRBJ2-2, with TRBD2 matching 11 bases. Sample: sorted CD4+, CD8+, or CD8+CD57+ T cells (not recorded which) from PBMCs. This receptor was identified in a human donor in good health, serving as a control. The CDR3 loop is CASSLASGGIGELFF. CDR3 DNA sequence: TGTGCCAGCAGCTTGGCTAGCGGGGGGATCGGGGAGCTGTTTTTT.